The source of this T cell receptor (beta chain) is a study of blood T cell repertoires in COVID-19. The junction had 4 bases not matched to a gene; V was cut back by 0 bases and J by 7 bases. This CDR3 is built from 16 residues. The germline gives CDR1 MGHRA, CDR2 YSYEKL. TCRdb's copy holds only in-frame clones and misses some; the assay was immunoSEQ multiplex PCR. Seen here are 350,000 or so clones, around nine tenths observed once, and the top ten hold around 3.9%. The chain joins TRBV4-1 to TRBJ1-4; 11 bases map to TRBD1. Material for sequencing was peripheral blood. The sequence was obtained from a woman between 55 and 75 years old with COVID-19, enrolled during active disease. The CDR3 here is CASSQDRDRGVEKLFF. CDR3 DNA: TGCGCCAGCAGCCAAGATAGGGACAGGGGGGTTGAAAAACTGTTTTTT.